This entry is about one T cell receptor (beta chain). This specimen comes from a study of blood T cells in healthy people across ages. Trimming cost V 5 bases and J 4 bases; bases outside gene matches: 11. CDR3 length: 16 residues. Through a sample-barcoded 5' primer and a J-beta primer mix, a second PCR was run for roughly 6 to 12 cycles. A single record per CDR3 protein comes from TCRdb applying MiXCR to the 5' RACE reads. The table has over 600,000 distinct CDR3 sequences, around 50% seen once. J is TRBJ2-3 and V is TRBV12-3 or TRBV12-4, with 8 bases aligning to TRBD2. The source of this sequence is a man at least 80 years old in good health. The specimen was blood. CDR3 sequence reads: CASSPLGLERADTQYF. The CDR3 nucleotides read TGTGCCAGCAGTCCCCTGGGACTAGAGAGAGCAGATACGCAGTATTTT.